These 3 T cell receptor beta chains were sequenced from one sample in a study of OX40 agonist ivuxolimab in advanced cancers. Clones were read by immunoSEQ multiplex PCR, and TCRdb kept only the in-frame ones, dropping some. The sample has 25,000 to 30,000 clones, approximately 86% seen once; the top ten hold 25% to 35%. Sequenced material: CD4+ or CD8+ T cells sorted from blood, taken in a trial of the OX40 agonist ivuxolimab. These TCRs come from an adult with an advanced solid tumor such as melanoma, head and neck, liver or kidney cancer.

The count of this clone is one. The V and J genes are TRBV7-8 and TRBJ2-5; D is possibly TRBD2 (5 bases). Trimming cost V 0 bases and J 5 bases, with 13 bases left between them. CDR1 SGHVS and CDR2 FQNEAQ come from the germline V gene. There are 15 residues in the CDR3. The CDR3: CASSLAAQRVETQYF. The CDR3 coding sequence is TGTGCCAGCAGCTTAGCGGCACAGAGGGTCGAGACCCAGTACTTC.

This clone was recorded only once. The gene calls are TRBV6-1 and TRBJ1-2, with D possibly TRBD1 on 5 matching bases. V lost 3 bases and J lost 5, with 10 bases in between. CDR3 length: 13 residues. In germline, CDR1 is MNHNS, CDR2 SASEGT. CDR3 DNA sequence: TGTGCCAGCAGTGAGGGTTGGGGGTATGGCTACACCTTC. This gives the protein CASSEGWGYGYTF.

This clone was picked up one time. CDR3 nucleotide sequence: TGTGCCAGCAGCTTTAAGAGCTCCTACAATGAGCAGTTCTTC. As protein: CASSFKSSYNEQFF. The genes are TRBV13 and TRBJ2-1, with D unresolved. V was pared by 3 bases and J by 0 bases, with 6 bases between. Germline lookup yields CDR1 PRHDT and CDR2 FYEKMQ (reference sequence). The CDR3 has 14 amino acids.